The 3 T cell receptor beta chains below were found in one sample sequenced in a study of CD8 T cells in ankylosing spondylitis. TCRdb itself ran the 5' RACE reads through MiXCR, one entry per CDR3 protein. This table has some 150,000 distinct CDR3 sequences, approximately 10% appearing once. Sequencing was performed on blood, either unsorted or a sorted T cell fraction (not recorded which). Receptors originate from a female donor with ankylosing spondylitis or in good health (not recorded which).

About this clonotype itself: This sequence may be a read error, since a much larger clone differs from it by one base. This chain uses TRBV19 with TRBJ2-5; perhaps TRBD2 as D (5 bases). This CDR3 comprises 16 residues. V lost 3 bases, J lost 2 bases, and 16 bases lay in between. Germline assignment: CDR1 LNHDA and CDR2 SQIVND (reference sequence). The DNA for the CDR3 is TGTGCCAGTAGTATCCTCGACCGAGGGCCTCAAGAGACCCAGTACTTC. It specifies CASSILDRGPQETQYF.

The chain uses TRBV6-4 and TRBJ2-1; D is uncertain. The CDR3 is made up of 14 amino acids. Germline CDR1 and CDR2: MRHNA and SNTAGT. V lost 4 bases and J 8 bases, leaving 15 bases between the germline ends. The DNA of the CDR3 is TGTGCCAGCAGTGCCTCTTCGCGGCTCCATGAGCAGTTCTTC. As protein: CASSASSRLHEQFF.

Ten or more counts support this clonotype. The rearrangement joins TRBV5-1 to TRBJ2-6; no reliable D call. Germline lookup yields CDR1 SGHRS and CDR2 YFSETQ. The ends were cut back, 6 bases at V and 0 bases at J, with 13 bases in the middle. The CDR3 loop spans 16 amino acids. The CDR3 reads CASTPFSPSGANVLTF. In DNA form, the CDR3 reads TGCGCCAGCACCCCATTCTCCCCCTCTGGGGCCAACGTCCTGACTTTC.